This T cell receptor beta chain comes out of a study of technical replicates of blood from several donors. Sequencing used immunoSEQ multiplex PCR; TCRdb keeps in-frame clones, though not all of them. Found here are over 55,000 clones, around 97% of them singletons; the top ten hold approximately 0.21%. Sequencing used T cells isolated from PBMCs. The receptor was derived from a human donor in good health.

CDR3 in amino acids: CASSTPTGEDEQYF. The DNA of the CDR3 is TGTGCCAGCAGCACTCCGACAGGGGAGGACGAGCAGTACTTC. The gene calls are TRBV6-6 and TRBJ2-7; 8 bases are a match to TRBD1. The germline gives CDR1 MNHNY, CDR2 SVGAGI (reference sequence). The CDR3 loop spans 14 amino acids. V gave up 6 bases and J gave up 5 bases; unmatched junction bases: 9.